This entry lists 22 T cell receptor beta chains sequenced from one sample in a study of T cell responses to AZD1222 COVID-19 vaccine. The table came from immunoSEQ multiplex PCR; TCRdb's copy has only in-frame clones and leaves some out. The sample includes some 120,000 clones, roughly 90% of them seen just once. The material was peripheral blood, obtained on day 0 of AZD1222 vaccination. The receptor source for this set is an adult in good health.

The V and J genes are TRBV10-1 and TRBJ2-2, with D tentatively TRBD1 (8 bases). V shed 7 bases and J shed 6 bases, with 15 bases lying between them. Germline CDR1 is WNHNN and CDR2 is SYGVQD (reference sequence). There are 14 residues in the CDR3. The CDR3 DNA reads TGCGCCAGCAATCGGACAGGGAGGGCCGGGGAGCTGTTTTTT. It specifies CASNRTGRAGELFF.

This clone was seen a single time. The final CDR3 position lacks the conserved phenylalanine or tryptophan, pointing to a likely read error. The DNA is left out, because the CDR3 cannot be placed on it with certainty; the CDR3 is given as TCRdb lists it. The V and J genes are TRBV3-1 (or the pseudogene TRBV3-2) and TRBJ1-1. The CDR3 length equals 13 residues, ends included. Germline V gene sequence: CDR1 LGHDT, CDR2 YNNKEL (reference sequence). CDR3 in amino acids: CASSQGPSAGTRV.

The chain employs TRBV19 and TRBJ1-2; perhaps TRBD1 as D (5 bases). V lost 6 bases to trimming and J lost 2 bases, with 13 bases between them. This CDR3 is built from 14 residues. Germline V gene sequence: CDR1 LNHDA, CDR2 SQIVND (reference sequence). The DNA for the CDR3 is TGTGCCAGTAGGCAGCCGGGACGCAACTATGGCTACACCTTC. Translated: CASRQPGRNYGYTF.

The chain joins TRBV5-5 to TRBJ2-7; D may be TRBD1 (5 bases). Germline CDR1 SGHKS, CDR2 YYEKEE (reference sequence). Deletions cut 4 bases from V and 4 bases from J, with 15 bases between. This CDR3 is 14 amino acids long. CDR3 DNA: TGTGCCAGCAGCCCTGGCAGGGTCGGGTACGAGCAGTACTTC. Amino acids: CASSPGRVGYEQYF.

The chain employs TRBV19 and TRBJ2-3, with 9 bases that match TRBD2. CDR3 length: 15 amino acids. J was trimmed by 1 base and V by 3 bases; bases with no gene match: 2. The germline V gene has CDR1 LNHDA and CDR2 SQIVND (reference sequence). CDR3 bases: TGTGCCAGTAGTATGTCTAGCGGGGGCACAGATACGCAGTATTTT. It codes for CASSMSSGGTDTQYF.

V gene TRBV6-5 combines with J gene TRBJ1-5; no reliable D call. Between the trimmed V and J ends, which lost 8 bases and 4 bases, there was a span of 9 bases. The CDR3 is made up of 12 amino acids. Germline CDR1 MNHEY, CDR2 SVGAGI. CDR3 DNA sequence: TGTGCCAGCCGTAAGGAGAATCAGCCCCAGCATTTT. Protein: CASRKENQPQHF.

The V gene is TRBV28, the J gene TRBJ2-7; a weak D match, TRBD2 (6 bases). V dropped 6 bases and J dropped 3 bases, with 15 bases sitting between them. The CDR3 totals 14 residues. The germline CDR1 and CDR2 sequences are MDHEN and SYDVKM. The CDR3 here is CASSTLGGSYEQYF. The CDR3, as DNA: TGTGCCAGCAGCACATTGGGGGGTAGCTACGAGCAGTACTTC. Supplemented by reference TRBV28 and TRBJ2-7, the full variable domain reads DVKVTQSSRYLVKRTGEKVFLECVQDMDHENMFWYRQDPGLGLRLIYFSYDVKMKEKGDIPEGYSVSREKKERFSLILESASTNQTSMYLCASSTLGGSYEQYFGPGTRLTVT.

This chain connects TRBV4-1 to TRBJ1-5; TRBD1 matches 10 bases. From germline, CDR1 is MGHRA and CDR2 YSYEKL. CDR3 size: 15 residues. J lost 7 bases, V lost 6 bases, and 9 bases had no gene match. In DNA, the CDR3 is TGCGCCAGCAGTCCTGGGACAGGGGAACGGCAGCCCCAGCATTTT. Its translation: CASSPGTGERQPQHF.

The V and J genes are TRBV5-1 and TRBJ2-2; 8 nucleotides line up with TRBD1. Germline V gene sequence: CDR1 SGHRS, CDR2 YFSETQ. Germline trimming cut 0 bases from V and 0 bases from J; bases unmatched to any gene: 4. This CDR3 comprises 17 residues. CDR3 amino acids: CASSLVWTGTNTGELFF. The CDR3 DNA reads TGCGCCAGCAGCTTGGTGTGGACAGGGACGAACACCGGGGAGCTGTTTTTT.

The chain joins TRBV18 to TRBJ1-1, with 8 bases matching TRBD1. This CDR3 is built from 14 residues. CDR1 and CDR2 (germline): KGHSH, LQKENI. The ends lost 6 bases at V and 1 base at J; junction bases unmatched: 4. CDR3 sequence reads: CASSRTGTNTEAFF. The CDR3 DNA is TGTGCCAGCTCGCGGACAGGGACGAACACTGAAGCTTTCTTT.

This clone was seen only once. This chain links TRBV10-3 with TRBJ2-2, with 8 bases identical to TRBD1. Unmatched junction bases numbered 4, after V lost 8 bases and J lost 5 bases. The CDR3 extends over 13 amino acids. Germline values: CDR1 ENHRY, CDR2 SYGVKD. In DNA form, the CDR3 reads TGTGCCATCGAGACAGGGGAAACCGGGGAGCTGTTTTTT. It is translated as CAIETGETGELFF.

V usage is TRBV5-6 and J usage is TRBJ1-2; 7 bases line up with TRBD1. In germline, CDR1 is SGHDT, CDR2 YYEEEE. J gave up 8 bases and V 2 bases, and 9 bases lay outside the gene matches. This CDR3 contains 14 residues. The CDR3 coding sequence is TGTGCCAGCAGCTTAACCTCCGGGACAGACGGCTACACCTTC. Its protein product is CASSLTSGTDGYTF.

The chain employs TRBV4-2 and TRBJ1-4; D call uncertain. V was shortened by 0 bases and J by 13 bases, with 9 bases between the two germline ends. The germline CDR1 and CDR2 sequences are LGHNA and YNFKEQ. This CDR3 spans 12 amino acids. This chain's CDR3 is CASSQDEGLLFF. CDR3 nucleotide sequence: TGTGCCAGCAGCCAAGATGAAGGATTACTGTTTTTT.

This chain connects TRBV28 to TRBJ1-2; D perhaps matches TRBD1 (6 bases). V lost 2 bases and J lost 7, with 8 bases in between. This CDR3 spans 12 amino acids. Germline values: CDR1 MDHEN, CDR2 SYDVKM. This CDR3 reads CASSLAGVGYTF. The CDR3 DNA sequence: TGTGCCAGCAGTTTAGCAGGGGTTGGCTACACCTTC.

This chain joins TRBV7-3 and TRBJ1-6; no reliable D call. The CDR3 has 12 residues. Germline V gene data show CDR1 as SGHTA and CDR2 as FQGTGA. Trimming shortened V by 5 bases and J by 10 bases, and 9 bases separated the two germline ends. CDR3 sequence (DNA): TGTGCCAGCAGCCTCCCGGGCTCACCCCTCCACTTT. It codes for CASSLPGSPLHF.

The chain carries TRBV7-2 and TRBJ2-7, with TRBD2 matching 9 bases. V was clipped by 2 bases and J by 2 bases; unmatched bases: 13. The CDR3 has 18 residues. Germline V gene lookup returns CDR1 SGHTA and CDR2 FQGNSA. The CDR3 here is CASSLKVWSLAGTYEQYF. CDR3 coding DNA: TGTGCCAGCAGCTTAAAGGTGTGGTCGCTAGCGGGGACCTACGAGCAGTACTTC.

V usage is TRBV7-3 and J usage is TRBJ2-1, with D unclear. From germline, CDR1 is SGHTA and CDR2 FQGTGA. This CDR3 is 12 amino acids long. V was cut by 2 bases and J by 10 bases, with 9 bases left in between. The CDR3 coding sequence is TGTGCCAGCAGCTTAGCCCTTGGGGAGCAGTTCTTC. It specifies CASSLALGEQFF. The full variable domain, rest sourced from reference TRBV7-3 and TRBJ2-1, is GAGVSQTPSNKVTEKGKYVELRCDPISGHTALYWYRQSLGQGPEFLIYFQGTGAADDSGLPNDRFFAVRPEGSVSTLKIQRTERGDSAVYLCASSLALGEQFFGPGTRLTVL.

This chain connects TRBV7-8 to TRBJ2-2, with D unresolved. The CDR3 spans 13 residues. Per germline, CDR1 SGHVS and CDR2 FQNEAQ. V lost 7 bases and J 0 bases, leaving 6 bases between the germline ends. The CDR3 DNA sequence: TGTGCCAGCACACGACCGAACACCGGGGAGCTGTTTTTT. It translates to CASTRPNTGELFF.

This sequence joins TRBV19 and TRBJ2-1; tentatively, D is TRBD2 (6 bases). The CDR3 loop spans 14 amino acids. V was pared by 5 bases and J by 3 bases, with 11 bases between. CDR1 and CDR2 (germline): LNHDA, SQIVND (reference sequence). CDR3 nucleotides: TGTGCCAGTAGTTTACCGGGAGACTACAATGAGCAGTTCTTC. This codes for CASSLPGDYNEQFF.

This chain uses TRBV4-1 with TRBJ1-1, with 9 bases that match TRBD1. The CDR3 has 15 amino acids. With V trimmed by 8 bases and J by 0 bases, 7 bases remained unmatched. In germline, CDR1 is MGHRA, CDR2 YSYEKL. Here the CDR3 DNA reads TGCGCCAGCGGTGGACAGGGGACACTGAACACTGAAGCTTTCTTT. Encoded protein: CASGGQGTLNTEAFF.

CDR3 protein: CATSAAGTGKGEQYF. The CDR3 DNA reads TGTGCCACCAGTGCCGCCGGGACAGGGAAGGGGGAGCAGTACTTC. The chain couples TRBV24-1 to TRBJ2-7, with 9 bases fitting TRBD1. The CDR3 runs to 15 residues. The V gene's germline CDR1 is KGHDR and CDR2 SFDVKD. The ends lost 5 bases at V and 7 bases at J; junction bases unmatched: 11.

J is TRBJ1-2 and V is TRBV15; D may be TRBD1 (6 bases). The germline V gene encodes CDR1 LNHNV and CDR2 YYDKDF (reference sequence). There are 13 residues in the CDR3. The V end lost 4 bases, the J end lost 7 bases, and 13 bases lay between the germline ends. The CDR3 nucleotides read TGTGCCACCAGCAATCCGGGGGGCTTTGGCTACACCTTC. This sequence encodes CATSNPGGFGYTF.